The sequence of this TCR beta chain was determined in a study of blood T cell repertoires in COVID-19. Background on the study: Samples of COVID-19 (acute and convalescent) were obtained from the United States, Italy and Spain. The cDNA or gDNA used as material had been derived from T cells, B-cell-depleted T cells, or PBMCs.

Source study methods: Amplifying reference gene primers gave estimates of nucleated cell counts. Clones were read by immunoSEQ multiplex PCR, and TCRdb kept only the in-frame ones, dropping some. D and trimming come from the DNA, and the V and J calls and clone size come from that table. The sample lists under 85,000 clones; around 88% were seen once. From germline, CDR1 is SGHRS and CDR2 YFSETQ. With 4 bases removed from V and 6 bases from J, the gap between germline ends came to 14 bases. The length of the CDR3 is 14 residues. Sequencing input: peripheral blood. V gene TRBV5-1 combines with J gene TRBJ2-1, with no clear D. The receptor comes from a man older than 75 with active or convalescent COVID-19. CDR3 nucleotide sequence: TGCGCCAGCAGCCTATCCCTCCCCGCCAATGAGCAGTTCTTC. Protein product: CASSLSLPANEQFF.